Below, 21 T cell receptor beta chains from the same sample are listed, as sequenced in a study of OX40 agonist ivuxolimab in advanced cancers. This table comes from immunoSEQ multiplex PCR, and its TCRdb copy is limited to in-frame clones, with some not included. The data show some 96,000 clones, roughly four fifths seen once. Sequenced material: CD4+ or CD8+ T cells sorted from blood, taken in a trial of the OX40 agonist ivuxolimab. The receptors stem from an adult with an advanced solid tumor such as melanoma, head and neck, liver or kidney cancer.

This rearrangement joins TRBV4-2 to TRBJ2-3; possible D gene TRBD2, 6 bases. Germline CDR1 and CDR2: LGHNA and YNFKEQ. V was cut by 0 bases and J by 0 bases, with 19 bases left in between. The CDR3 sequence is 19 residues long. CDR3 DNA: TGTGCCAGCAGCCAAGATTGGGGTCGGGGGTCCGCGAGCACAGATACGCAGTATTTT. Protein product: CASSQDWGRGSASTDTQYF.

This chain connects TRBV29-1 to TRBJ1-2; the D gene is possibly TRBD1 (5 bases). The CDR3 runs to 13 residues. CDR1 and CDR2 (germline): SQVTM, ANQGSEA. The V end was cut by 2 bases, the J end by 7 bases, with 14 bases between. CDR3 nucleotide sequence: TGCAGCGTTGAAAAGTCAGGGTTAAGTGGCTACACCTTC. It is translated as CSVEKSGLSGYTF.

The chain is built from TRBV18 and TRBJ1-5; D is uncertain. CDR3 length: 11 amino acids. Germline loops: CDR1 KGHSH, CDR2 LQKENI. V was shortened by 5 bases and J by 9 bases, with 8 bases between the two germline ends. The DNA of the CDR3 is TGTGCCAGCTCAGACCGGGGGCCCCAGCATTTT. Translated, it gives CASSDRGPQHF.

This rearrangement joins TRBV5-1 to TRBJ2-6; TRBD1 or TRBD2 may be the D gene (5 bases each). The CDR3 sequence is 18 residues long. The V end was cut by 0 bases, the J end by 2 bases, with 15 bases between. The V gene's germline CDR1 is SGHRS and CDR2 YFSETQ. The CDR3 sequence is CASSLAMGVGTGANVLTF. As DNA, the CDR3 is TGCGCCAGCAGCTTGGCCATGGGGGTTGGAACTGGGGCCAACGTCCTGACTTTC.

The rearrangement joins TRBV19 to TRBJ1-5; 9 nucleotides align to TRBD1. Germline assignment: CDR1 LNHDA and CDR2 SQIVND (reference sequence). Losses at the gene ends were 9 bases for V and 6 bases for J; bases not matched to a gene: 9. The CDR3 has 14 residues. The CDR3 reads CASQDRGLFQPQHF. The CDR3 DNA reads TGTGCCAGCCAGGACAGGGGTCTTTTTCAGCCCCAGCATTTT.

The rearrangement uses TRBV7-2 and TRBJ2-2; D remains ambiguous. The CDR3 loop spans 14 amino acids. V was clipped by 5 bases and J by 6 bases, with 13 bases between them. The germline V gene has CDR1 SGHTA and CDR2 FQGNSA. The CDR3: CASSPIAGSGELFF. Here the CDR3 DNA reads TGTGCCAGCAGCCCCATAGCCGGATCCGGGGAGCTGTTTTTT.

CDR3 DNA sequence: TGTGCCAGCAGTTATTATGAAGGGACTGAAGCTTTCTTT. Protein sequence: CASSYYEGTEAFF. V gene TRBV6-6 combines with J gene TRBJ1-1; D remains unclear. There are 13 residues in the CDR3. Looked up from germline, CDR1 is MNHNY and CDR2 is SVGAGI (reference sequence). Deletions cut 3 bases from V and 5 bases from J, with 10 bases between.

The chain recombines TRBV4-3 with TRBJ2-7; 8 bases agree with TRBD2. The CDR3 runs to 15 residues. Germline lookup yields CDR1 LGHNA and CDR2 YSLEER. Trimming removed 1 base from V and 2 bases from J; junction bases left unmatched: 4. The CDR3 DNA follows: TGCGCCAGCAGCCAAGTTTTAGCGGGGACCTACGAGCAGTACTTC. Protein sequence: CASSQVLAGTYEQYF.

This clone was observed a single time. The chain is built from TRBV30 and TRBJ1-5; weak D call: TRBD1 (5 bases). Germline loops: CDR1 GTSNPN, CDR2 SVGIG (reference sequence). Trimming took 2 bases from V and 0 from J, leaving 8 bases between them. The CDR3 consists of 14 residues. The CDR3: CAWSHGGSNQPQHF. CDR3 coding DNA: TGTGCCTGGAGTCATGGGGGTAGCAATCAGCCCCAGCATTTT.

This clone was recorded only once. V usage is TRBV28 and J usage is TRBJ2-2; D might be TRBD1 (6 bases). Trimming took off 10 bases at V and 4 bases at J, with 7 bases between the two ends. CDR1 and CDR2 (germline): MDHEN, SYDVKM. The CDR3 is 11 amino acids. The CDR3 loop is CAIRGTGELFF. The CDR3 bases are TGTGCCATCAGGGGCACCGGGGAGCTGTTTTTT.

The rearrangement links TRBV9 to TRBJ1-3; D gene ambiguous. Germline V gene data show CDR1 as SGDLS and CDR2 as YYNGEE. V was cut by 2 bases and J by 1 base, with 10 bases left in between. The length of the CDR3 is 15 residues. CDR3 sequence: CASSVDLLSGNTIYF. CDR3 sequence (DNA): TGTGCCAGCAGCGTGGACCTTTTGTCTGGAAACACCATATATTTT.

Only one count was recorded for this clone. For the CDR3, the DNA is TGTGCCAGCAGTTTATGGGGGGCGGGCTCGGGCCCGAACACCGGGGAGCTGTTTTTT. Protein product: CASSLWGAGSGPNTGELFF. The chain is built from TRBV28 and TRBJ2-2; tentatively, D is TRBD1 (6 bases). Per germline, CDR1 MDHEN and CDR2 SYDVKM. The CDR3 sequence is 19 residues long. The germline V and J ends were trimmed by 0 bases and 0 bases, with 17 bases remaining between them.

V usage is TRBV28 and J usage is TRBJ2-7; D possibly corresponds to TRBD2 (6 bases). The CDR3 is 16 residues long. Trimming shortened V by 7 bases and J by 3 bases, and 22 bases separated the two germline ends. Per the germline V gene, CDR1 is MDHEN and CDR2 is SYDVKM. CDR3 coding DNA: TGTGCCAGCAATCCCGCCGGGACTGCCGCCTTCTACGAGCAGTACTTC. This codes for CASNPAGTAAFYEQYF.

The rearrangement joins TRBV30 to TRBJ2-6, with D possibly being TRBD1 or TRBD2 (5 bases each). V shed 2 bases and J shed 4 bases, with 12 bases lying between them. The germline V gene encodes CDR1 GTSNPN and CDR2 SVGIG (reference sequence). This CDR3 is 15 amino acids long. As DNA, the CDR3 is TGTGCCTGGAGTCGGGGCCCAGCCGGGGCCAACGTCCTGACTTTC. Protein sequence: CAWSRGPAGANVLTF. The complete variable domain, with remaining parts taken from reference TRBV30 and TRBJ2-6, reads SQTIHQWPATLVQPVGSPLSLECTVEGTSNPNLYWYRQAAGRGLQLLFYSVGIGQISSEVPQNLSASRPQDRQFILSSKKLLLSDSGFYLCAWSRGPAGANVLTFGAGSRLTVL.

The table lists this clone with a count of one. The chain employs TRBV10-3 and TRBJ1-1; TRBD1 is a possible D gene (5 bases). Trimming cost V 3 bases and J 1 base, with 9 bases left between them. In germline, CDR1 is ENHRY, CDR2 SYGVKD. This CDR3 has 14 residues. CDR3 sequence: CAISDTGRNTEAFF. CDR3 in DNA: TGTGCCATCAGTGATACAGGTCGGAACACTGAAGCTTTCTTT.

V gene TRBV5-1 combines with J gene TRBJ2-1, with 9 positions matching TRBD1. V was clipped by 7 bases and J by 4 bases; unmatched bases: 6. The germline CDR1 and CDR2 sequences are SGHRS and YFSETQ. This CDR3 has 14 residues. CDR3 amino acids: CASGGTGLYNEQFF. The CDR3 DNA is TGCGCCAGCGGCGGGACAGGGTTGTACAATGAGCAGTTCTTC.

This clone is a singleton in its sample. The CDR3 is CASSLATGASSEQYF. The CDR3 region has the DNA TGTGCCAGCAGCTTAGCGACGGGGGCATCCAGCGAGCAGTACTTC. This sequence joins TRBV7-2 and TRBJ2-7; the D call may be TRBD1 or TRBD2 (6 bases each). The CDR3 runs to 15 residues. V shed 0 bases and J shed 6 bases, with 15 bases lying between them. Germline V CDR1 and CDR2: SGHTA, FQGNSA.

CDR3 bases: TGTGCCAGCTCACAAGGCCCTAGCGGGGGGCAATCGGGGACCCAGTACTTC. It yields the protein CASSQGPSGGQSGTQYF. V usage is TRBV18 and J usage is TRBJ2-5; 11 bases are a match to TRBD2. The CDR3 covers 17 residues. Germline trimming cut 4 bases from V and 7 bases from J; bases unmatched to any gene: 14. Germline loops: CDR1 KGHSH, CDR2 LQKENI.

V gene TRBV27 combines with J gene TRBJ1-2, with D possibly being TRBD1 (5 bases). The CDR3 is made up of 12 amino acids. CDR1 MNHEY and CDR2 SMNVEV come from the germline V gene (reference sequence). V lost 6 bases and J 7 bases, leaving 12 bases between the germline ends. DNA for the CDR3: TGTGCCAGCAGACAGTCCGGGGGTGGCTACACCTTC. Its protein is CASRQSGGGYTF.

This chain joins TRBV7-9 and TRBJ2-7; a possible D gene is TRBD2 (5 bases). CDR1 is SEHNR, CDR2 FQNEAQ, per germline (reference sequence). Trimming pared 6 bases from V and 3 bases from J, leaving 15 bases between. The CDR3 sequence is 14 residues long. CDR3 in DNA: TGTGCCAGCAGTCCTTCGGGGTCGGTCTACGAGCAGTACTTC. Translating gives CASSPSGSVYEQYF. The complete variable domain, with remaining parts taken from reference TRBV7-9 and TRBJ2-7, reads DTGVSQNPRHKITKRGQNVTFRCDPISEHNRLYWYRQTLGQGPEFLTYFQNEAQLEKSRLLSDRFSAERPKGSFSTLEIQRTEQGDSAMYLCASSPSGSVYEQYFGPGTRLTVT.

This chain's CDR3 is CASSQDLARGNYGYTF. The CDR3 DNA follows: TGTGCCAGCAGCCAAGATTTGGCGAGGGGAAACTATGGCTACACCTTC. The chain uses TRBV4-2 and TRBJ1-2, with D tentatively TRBD1 (5 bases). Looked up from germline, CDR1 is LGHNA and CDR2 is YNFKEQ. CDR3 length: 16 amino acids. Between the trimmed V and J ends, which lost 0 bases and 2 bases, there was a span of 13 bases.